The rows below give T cell receptor beta chains drawn from one sample of a study of monozygotic twins with inflammatory bowel disease. TCRdb reprocessed the 5' RACE reads, keeping one entry per CDR3 protein, no DNA. The sample includes approximately 340,000 distinct CDR3 sequences. The sequenced sample was blood. These receptors were collected from a human donor with ulcerative colitis or Crohn's disease, or a healthy co-twin of an affected twin (not recorded which). Both conserved end residues are part of each CDR3.

>TRBV5-6|14|TRBJ1-5
CASSSQATHQPQHF
>TRBV7-9|15|TRBJ2-3
CASSLPSGGGDTQYF
>TRBV5-5|15|TRBJ2-7
CASTAYRQGTYEQYF
>TRBV12-3/TRBV12-4|16|TRBJ2-2
CASSPWTSGRTGELFF
>TRBV5-1|12|TRBJ2-7
CASSLWTGEQYF
>TRBV9|16|TRBJ2-2
CASSARDSTNTGELFF
>TRBV11-2|13|TRBJ1-1
CASSLGGSPGAFF
>TRBV7-9|15|TRBJ2-2
CASSGGLAGAGELFF
>TRBV20-1|15|TRBJ2-7
CSARGGAGRTTMEYF
>TRBV27|18|TRBJ2-3
CASSLTRAGATLVDTQYF
>TRBV20-1|14|TRBJ2-2
CSAELRATTGELFF
>TRBV21-1|17|TRBJ2-2
CASSKDAGRLNTGELFF
>TRBV6-6|12|TRBJ1-6
CASSLGNSPLHF
>TRBV5-1|15|TRBJ1-2
CASSSGGGFSYGYTF